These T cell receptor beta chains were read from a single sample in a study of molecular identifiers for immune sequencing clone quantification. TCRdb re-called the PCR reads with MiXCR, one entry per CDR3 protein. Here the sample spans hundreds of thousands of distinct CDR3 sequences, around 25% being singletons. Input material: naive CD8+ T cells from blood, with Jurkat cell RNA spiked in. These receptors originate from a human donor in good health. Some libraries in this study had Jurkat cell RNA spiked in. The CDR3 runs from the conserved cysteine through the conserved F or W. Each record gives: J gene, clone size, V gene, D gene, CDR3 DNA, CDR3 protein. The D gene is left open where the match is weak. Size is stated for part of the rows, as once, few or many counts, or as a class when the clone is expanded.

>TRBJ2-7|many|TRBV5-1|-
TGCGCCAGCAGCTTGTCTCCGGGGTGGAGTACAGACGAGCAGTACTTC
CASSLSPGWSTDEQYF
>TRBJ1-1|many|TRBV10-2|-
TGCGCCAGCAGTGAATCACAGGGTAGTACTGAAGCTTTCTTT
CASSESQGSTEAFF
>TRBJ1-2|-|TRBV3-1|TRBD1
TGTGCCAGCAGCCACAGACAGGGGGCAGACGGCTACACCTTC
CASSHRQGADGYTF
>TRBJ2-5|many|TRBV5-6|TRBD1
TGTGCCAGCAGCAGAATCCGGGACAGGAGGAGAGAGACCCAGTACTTC
CASSRIRDRRRETQYF
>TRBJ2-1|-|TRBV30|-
TGTGCCTGGAGTGTACTGACTTCGCAGTACTCATACAATGAGCAGTTCTTC
CAWSVLTSQYSYNEQFF
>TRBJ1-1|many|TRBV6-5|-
TGTGCCAGCAGTTATGGGTCACAGGGTAACACTGAAGCTTTCTTT
CASSYGSQGNTEAFF
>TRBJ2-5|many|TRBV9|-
TGTGCCAGCAGCGTACCTGGACACCAAGAGACCCAGTACTTC
CASSVPGHQETQYF
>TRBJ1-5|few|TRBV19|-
TGTGCCAGTAGTTGGACACAAACTAGCAATCAGCCCCAGCATTTT
CASSWTQTSNQPQHF
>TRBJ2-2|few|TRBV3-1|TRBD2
TGTGCCAGCAGCCATACCCGACTAGCGGGAGGTTTCGGGGAGCTGTTTTTT
CASSHTRLAGGFGELFF
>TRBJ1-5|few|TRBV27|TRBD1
TGTGCCAGCAGCAGACAGGGCGGGGGGCAGCCCCAGCATTTT
CASSRQGGGQPQHF
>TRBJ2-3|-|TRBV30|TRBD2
TGTGCCTGGAATGAACCGGGACTAGCGGAGAACACAGATACGCAGTATTTT
CAWNEPGLAENTDTQYF
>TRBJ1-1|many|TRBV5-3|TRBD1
TGTGCCAGCAGCCACAAACAGGGGGAATTCGGTCAAGTTGAAGCTTTCTTT
CASSHKQGEFGQVEAFF
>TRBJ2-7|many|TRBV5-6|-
TGTGCCAGCAGCTTGTTGCACGAGCAGTACTTC
CASSLLHEQYF
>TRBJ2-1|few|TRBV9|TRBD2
TGTGCCAGCAGCTTACTTAGCGGGGGGGCCTACAATGAGCAGTTCTTC
CASSLLSGGAYNEQFF
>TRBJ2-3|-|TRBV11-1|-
TGTGCCAGCAGCTCTAAACTGGCGTTTGCAGATACGCAGTATTTT
CASSSKLAFADTQYF
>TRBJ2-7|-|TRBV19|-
TGTGCCAGTAGTATTTCGGCGTCCTACGAGCAGTACTTC
CASSISASYEQYF
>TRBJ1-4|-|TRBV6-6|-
TGTGCCAGCAGTTTAGCCCCCGCAGATCCAACTAATGAAAAACTGTTTTTT
CASSLAPADPTNEKLFF
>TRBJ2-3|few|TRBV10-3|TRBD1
TGTGCCATCAGCGAAGGACAGGGTCGAGGGGATTATACGCAGTATTTT
CAISEGQGRGDYTQYF
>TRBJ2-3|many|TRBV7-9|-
TGTGCCAGCAGCTTCTCCCTTATCGGCACAGATACGCAGTATTTT
CASSFSLIGTDTQYF
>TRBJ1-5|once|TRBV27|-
TGTGCCAGCAGTTTAATGGGGTTGACTCCGCCCCAGCATTTT
CASSLMGLTPPQHF
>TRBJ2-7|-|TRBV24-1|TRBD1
TGTGCCACCAGTTCACAGGGGAGAAGGGAGCAGTACTTC
CATSSQGRREQYF
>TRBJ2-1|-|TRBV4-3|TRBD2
TGCGCCAGCAGCCGAGACACCGGGACTAGCGGCTACAATGAGCAGTTCTTC
CASSRDTGTSGYNEQFF
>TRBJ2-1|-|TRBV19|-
TGTGCCAGTAGTGCTTACTCGGGGCTCAAGGGAGCCTACAATGAGCAGTTCTTC
CASSAYSGLKGAYNEQFF
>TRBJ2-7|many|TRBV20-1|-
TGCAGTGCTAGGGGGTCTGAAGGACTCATTTACGAGCAGTACTTC
CSARGSEGLIYEQYF
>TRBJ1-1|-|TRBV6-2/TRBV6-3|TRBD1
TGTGCCAGCTCAACATCCGGGACAGGGAACACTGAAGCTATCTTT
CASSTSGTGNTEAIF
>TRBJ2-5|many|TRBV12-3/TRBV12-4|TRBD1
TGTGCCAGCAGCCCTGACAGGGCGGTCTGGGTTGGCCAAGAGACCCAGTACTTC
CASSPDRAVWVGQETQYF
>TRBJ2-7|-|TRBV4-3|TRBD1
TGCGCCAGCAGCCCCAGTGGGACAGGGTATGGGGAGCAGTACTTC
CASSPSGTGYGEQYF
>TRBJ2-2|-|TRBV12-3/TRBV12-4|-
TGTGCCAGCAGTTATTGCCCCGCGAACACCGGGGAGCTGTTTTTT
CASSYCPANTGELFF
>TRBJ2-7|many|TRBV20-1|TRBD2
TGCAGTGCTAGAGATAGCCGGTCTAGCGGGAGAGTATACGAGCAGTACTTC
CSARDSRSSGRVYEQYF
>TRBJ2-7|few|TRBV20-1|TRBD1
TGCAGTGCTAGAGACATCCTAGGACAGGCTAACGAGCAGTACTTC
CSARDILGQANEQYF
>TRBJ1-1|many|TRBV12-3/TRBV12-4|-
TGTGCCAGCAGTTTATCGCGGACTGAAGCTTTCTTT
CASSLSRTEAFF
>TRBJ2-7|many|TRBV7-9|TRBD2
TGTGCCAGCAGCTCTCCGGGGACTAGCCTTGGGTACGAGCAGTACTTC
CASSSPGTSLGYEQYF
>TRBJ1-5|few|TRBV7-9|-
TGTGCCAGCAGCTTTGGGTCCTACGGACGGGCAGACAATCAGCCCCAGCATTTT
CASSFGSYGRADNQPQHF
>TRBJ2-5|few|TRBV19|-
TGTGCCAGTAACCCAACCACGGCGGGCAACCAAGAGACCCAGTACTTC
CASNPTTAGNQETQYF
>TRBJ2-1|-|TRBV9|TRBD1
TGTGCCAGGAGCCACAGAGTCCGGGACAGTTCCAATGAGCAGTTCTTC
CARSHRVRDSSNEQFF
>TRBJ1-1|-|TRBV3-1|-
TGTGCCAGCAGCCGGGATGGGGGGGACACTGAAGCTTTCTTT
CASSRDGGDTEAFF
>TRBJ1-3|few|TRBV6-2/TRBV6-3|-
TGTGCCAGCAGTTACTTTTCAGGACCTGGAAACACCATATATTTT
CASSYFSGPGNTIYF
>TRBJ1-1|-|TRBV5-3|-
TGTGCCAGAAGCAGCACTAAGAACACTGAAGCTTTCTTT
CARSSTKNTEAFF
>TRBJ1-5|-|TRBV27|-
TGTGCCAGCGGGGCACAGGGTTTAGGGCAGCCCCAGCATTTT
CASGAQGLGQPQHF
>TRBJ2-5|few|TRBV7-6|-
TGTGCCAGCAGCTTAGGGGTGAAGTACCAAGAGACCCAGTACTTC
CASSLGVKYQETQYF
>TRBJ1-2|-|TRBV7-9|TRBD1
TGTGCCAGCAGCCTTGGGACAGGGGGTGTTTTTGGCTACACCTTC
CASSLGTGGVFGYTF
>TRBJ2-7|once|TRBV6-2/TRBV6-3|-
TGTGCCAGCATCCCACGGTCCGGCAGCCTATTCTCCTACGAGCAGTACTTC
CASIPRSGSLFSYEQYF
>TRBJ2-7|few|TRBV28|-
TGTGCCAGCAGTCAACTTATTGATTACGAGCAGTACTTC
CASSQLIDYEQYF
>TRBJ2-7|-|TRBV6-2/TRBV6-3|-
TGTGCCAGCAGTTACTCGGCGGGTTTCACCTACGAGCAGTACTTC
CASSYSAGFTYEQYF
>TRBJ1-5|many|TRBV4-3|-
TGCGCCAGCAGCCAAGAGGTCCCCGGGGGGCTTGGCAATCAGCCCCAGCATTTT
CASSQEVPGGLGNQPQHF
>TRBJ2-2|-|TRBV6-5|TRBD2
TGTGCCAGCAGTTACTCGCGTAGCGGGAGGAAGGACGGGGAGCTGTTTTTT
CASSYSRSGRKDGELFF